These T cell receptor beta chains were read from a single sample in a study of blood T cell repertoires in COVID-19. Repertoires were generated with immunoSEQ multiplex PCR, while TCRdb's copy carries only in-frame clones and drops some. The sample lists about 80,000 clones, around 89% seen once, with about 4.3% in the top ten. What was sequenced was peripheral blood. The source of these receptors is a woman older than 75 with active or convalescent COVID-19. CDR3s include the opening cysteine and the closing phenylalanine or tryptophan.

CDR3 protein: CSVGQLYEQYF
V gene: TRBV29-1
J gene: TRBJ2-7

CDR3 protein: CASSTTRGGEKLFF
V gene: TRBV28
J gene: TRBJ1-4

CDR3 protein: CASSIAGATDTQYF
V gene: TRBV19
J gene: TRBJ2-3

CDR3 protein: CATSRVGNTEAFF
V gene: TRBV15
J gene: TRBJ1-1

CDR3 protein: CASSRGQGPNQPQHF
V gene: TRBV5-4
J gene: TRBJ1-5

CDR3 protein: CASSLSLADSYNEQFF
V gene: TRBV5-4
J gene: TRBJ2-1

CDR3 protein: CASSDGTGEYNEQFF
V gene: TRBV6-1
J gene: TRBJ2-1

CDR3 protein: CSVEDRGREAEAFF
V gene: TRBV29-1
J gene: TRBJ1-1

CDR3 protein: CASSLGGRIGQFF
V gene: TRBV5-1
J gene: TRBJ2-1

CDR3 protein: CASSLGSGEERPYF
V gene: TRBV5-4
J gene: TRBJ2-7

CDR3 protein: CASSPGVGSSSGNTIYF
V gene: TRBV18
J gene: TRBJ1-3

CDR3 protein: CAIRLGLAGGPRSYEQYF
V gene: TRBV10-3
J gene: TRBJ2-7

CDR3 protein: CASRAQGAIGTQYF
V gene: TRBV27
J gene: TRBJ2-5

CDR3 protein: CASSDGFSYNEQFF
V gene: TRBV5-1
J gene: TRBJ2-1

CDR3 protein: CSALTDTQYF
V gene: TRBV20-1
J gene: TRBJ2-3

CDR3 protein: CASSYSGRRDNEQFF
V gene: TRBV6-5
J gene: TRBJ2-1

CDR3 protein: CASSKRTGAPDTQYF
V gene: TRBV28
J gene: TRBJ2-3

CDR3 protein: CSARGGTGASGANVLTF
V gene: TRBV29-1
J gene: TRBJ2-6

CDR3 protein: CASSYDREVMNTEAFF
V gene: TRBV6-2/TRBV6-3
J gene: TRBJ1-1

CDR3 protein: CASSRRQGTEAFF
V gene: TRBV12-3/TRBV12-4
J gene: TRBJ1-1

CDR3 protein: CASSPAGWGTQYF
V gene: TRBV7-2
J gene: TRBJ2-3

CDR3 protein: CASSVDGRVGDTQYF
V gene: TRBV9
J gene: TRBJ2-3

CDR3 protein: CASSPAGQGTQYF
V gene: TRBV18
J gene: TRBJ2-5

CDR3 protein: CASSVLPGQGIGGNTIYF
V gene: TRBV9
J gene: TRBJ1-3

CDR3 protein: CATSDPGLAGGDTQYF
V gene: TRBV24-1
J gene: TRBJ2-3

CDR3 protein: CATSRPGQASSGANVLTF
V gene: TRBV15
J gene: TRBJ2-6

CDR3 protein: CASSPPRRGRAKKTQYF
V gene: TRBV28
J gene: TRBJ2-5

CDR3 protein: CASSLKLAGGTDTQYF
V gene: TRBV11-3
J gene: TRBJ2-3

CDR3 protein: CASSPSSGQGQGYTF
V gene: TRBV2
J gene: TRBJ1-2

CDR3 protein: CASSLVQGGRNEQFF
V gene: TRBV6-5
J gene: TRBJ2-1

CDR3 protein: CASSLAGTGGYQPQHF
V gene: TRBV7-2
J gene: TRBJ1-5